This T cell receptor (beta chain) was retrieved from a study of regulatory T cells in long-lasting Graves disease. Study in general: Graves' patients (newly diagnosed) had been on antithyroid drugs under 3 months.

This clonotype was counted only a few times. The authors built TCR beta libraries using iRepertoire HTBI primers and Arm-PCR of CDR3 regions. TCRdb independently ran MiXCR on the multiplex PCR reads; one entry per CDR3 protein. The data hold around 470,000 distinct CDR3 sequences, with approximately 15% observed a single time. Regarding time point: newly diagnosed GD, antithyroid drugs for less than 3 months. PBMC-derived RNA was used for the TCR library. Germline-derived CDR1 and CDR2 are MNHEY and SMNVEV (reference sequence). With 5 bases clipped from V and 3 bases from J, the junction kept 16 bases outside the gene matches. CDR3 length: 19 amino acids. These data were likewise used in another study, on T cells in Graves' hyperthyroidism and ophthalmopathy. As that report states: Orbital computed tomography and thyroid ultrasound, together with serum TRAb and thyroxine and clinical symptoms, were used for diagnoses. TCR CDR3 regions were first amplified by RT-PCR with HTBI primers.

The V and J genes are TRBV27 and TRBJ2-6; 7 bases map to TRBD2. Source: peripheral blood mononuclear cells (PBMCs), taken at new diagnosis, from a patient treated with antithyroid drugs. The TCR originated in a woman aged 50 to 65 with Graves disease. CDR3 DNA sequence: TGTGCCAGCAGTCCCGAGCGGGGTCGTGCGGCCGTTGGGGCCAACGTCCTGACTTTC. This encodes CASSPERGRAAVGANVLTF.